The source of this TCR beta chain is a study of blood T cell repertoires in COVID-19. Turning to the study itself: There were acute and convalescent COVID-19 samples, and they came from the United States, Italy and Spain. Sample material is recorded as cDNA or gDNA derived from T cells, B-cell-depleted T cells, or PBMCs.

V shed 0 bases, J shed 7 bases, and the junction held 7 bases outside the gene matches. From germline, CDR1 is MDHEN and CDR2 SYDVKM. The CDR3 spans 15 residues. In the original workflow: Reference gene primers were amplified, and this amplification served to estimate nucleated cell counts. The protocol was immunoSEQ multiplex PCR, while the TCRdb copy is restricted to in-frame clones and leaves out a portion. The D gene and trimming were derived from the DNA, and the V and J assignments and clone size from that table. Here the sample spans just under 40,000 clones, 79% being singletons. Input material: peripheral blood. The gene calls are TRBV28 and TRBJ1-1; 8 bases agree with TRBD1. The source of this sequence is an older man with acute or convalescent COVID-19. CDR3 coding DNA: TGTGCCAGCAGTTTATGGAAGGCAGGGGGCATTGAAGCTTTCTTT. This translates into CASSLWKAGGIEAFF.